This is a list of T cell receptor beta chains from one sample in a study of blood T cell repertoires in COVID-19. Generated by immunoSEQ multiplex PCR, the TCRdb table keeps only in-frame clones and is missing some. The table records around 180,000 clones, roughly nine tenths of them present only once. The sequencing input was peripheral blood. All receptors derive from a man between 65 and 85 years old with active or convalescent COVID-19. CDR3s include the opening cysteine and the closing phenylalanine or tryptophan. Fields, in order: D gene, J gene, V gene, CDR3 length, clone size, CDR3 DNA, CDR3 protein. A D gene is named only where the DNA matches it firmly. Clone size is not always given. Where it is, it says once, few, many or a class for expanded clones.

D gene: TRBD2; J gene: TRBJ2-7; V gene: TRBV6-6; CDR3 length: 14; clone size: NA; CDR3 DNA: TGTGCCAGCAGTCCTAGCGGGGTCCGTGGTGAGCAGTACTTC; CDR3 protein: CASSPSGVRGEQYF
D gene: TRBD1; J gene: TRBJ1-1; V gene: TRBV19; CDR3 length: 15; clone size: NA; CDR3 DNA: TGTGCCAGTAGTATAGGGGGGACAGGGTGGACTGAAGCTTTCTTT; CDR3 protein: CASSIGGTGWTEAFF
D gene: NA; J gene: TRBJ2-3; V gene: TRBV10-1; CDR3 length: 14; clone size: NA; CDR3 DNA: TGCGCCAGCAGTGCAGCTAGCTTCACAGATACGCAGTATTTT; CDR3 protein: CASSAASFTDTQYF
D gene: TRBD1; J gene: TRBJ2-2; V gene: TRBV5-1; CDR3 length: 16; clone size: NA; CDR3 DNA: TGCGCCAGCAGCCCGGGGACAGGGGGCAACACCGGGGAGCTGTTTTTT; CDR3 protein: CASSPGTGGNTGELFF
D gene: NA; J gene: TRBJ1-6; V gene: TRBV11-3; CDR3 length: 10; clone size: few; CDR3 DNA: TGTGCCGCGAAAGGGGGACCCCTCCACTTT; CDR3 protein: CAAKGGPLHF
D gene: TRBD1; J gene: TRBJ2-5; V gene: TRBV19; CDR3 length: 16; clone size: NA; CDR3 DNA: TGTGCCAGTAGACCGCGGGCCGACAGGGGACGCGAGACCCAGTACTTC; CDR3 protein: CASRPRADRGRETQYF
D gene: NA; J gene: TRBJ1-5; V gene: TRBV29-1; CDR3 length: 15; clone size: once; CDR3 DNA: TGCAGCGTTGCCATCGGGGTTGGTAGCAATCAGCCCCAGCATTTT; CDR3 protein: CSVAIGVGSNQPQHF
D gene: NA; J gene: TRBJ1-4; V gene: TRBV7-2; CDR3 length: 14; clone size: NA; CDR3 DNA: TGTGCCAGCAGCTTAGGAGGACTGGGGGAAAAACTGTTTTTT; CDR3 protein: CASSLGGLGEKLFF
D gene: NA; J gene: TRBJ1-2; V gene: TRBV28; CDR3 length: 11; clone size: NA; CDR3 DNA: TGTGCCAGCAGTCCGGGAGGAGGCTACACCTTC; CDR3 protein: CASSPGGGYTF
D gene: NA; J gene: TRBJ2-2; V gene: TRBV19; CDR3 length: 13; clone size: NA; CDR3 DNA: TGTGCCAGTAGTACAAATAGCGGCGGGGAGCTGTTTTTT; CDR3 protein: CASSTNSGGELFF
D gene: TRBD1; J gene: TRBJ2-5; V gene: TRBV2; CDR3 length: 14; clone size: NA; CDR3 DNA: TGTGCCAGCAGGGACAGGGGGCGAGGAGAGACCCAGTACTTC; CDR3 protein: CASRDRGRGETQYF
D gene: NA; J gene: TRBJ2-7; V gene: TRBV7-9; CDR3 length: 15; clone size: NA; CDR3 DNA: TGTGCCAGCAGCTTAAGAAGCGGAGTGTTGTCCGAGCAGTACTTC; CDR3 protein: CASSLRSGVLSEQYF
D gene: TRBD2; J gene: TRBJ2-3; V gene: TRBV27; CDR3 length: 14; clone size: NA; CDR3 DNA: TGTGCCAGCAGGGCCAGCGGGGGGGGAGATACGCAGTATTTT; CDR3 protein: CASRASGGGDTQYF
D gene: NA; J gene: TRBJ2-7; V gene: TRBV4-3; CDR3 length: 13; clone size: NA; CDR3 DNA: TGCGCCAGCAGCCAAGATAGGAGGTTTCAGCAGTACTTC; CDR3 protein: CASSQDRRFQQYF
D gene: NA; J gene: TRBJ2-7; V gene: TRBV28; CDR3 length: 12; clone size: NA; CDR3 DNA: TGTGCCAGCAGTTTACGAGGCGACGAGCAGTACTTC; CDR3 protein: CASSLRGDEQYF
D gene: TRBD1; J gene: TRBJ1-1; V gene: TRBV5-1; CDR3 length: 14; clone size: NA; CDR3 DNA: TGCGCCAGCAGCCATAGGGGGCGCGACACTGAAGCTTTCTTT; CDR3 protein: CASSHRGRDTEAFF
D gene: NA; J gene: TRBJ2-7; V gene: TRBV5-1; CDR3 length: 14; clone size: NA; CDR3 DNA: TGCGCCAGCAGCTTGGAAGTAGGAGACTACGAGCAGTACTTC; CDR3 protein: CASSLEVGDYEQYF
D gene: NA; J gene: TRBJ2-2; V gene: TRBV5-5; CDR3 length: 15; clone size: once; CDR3 DNA: TGTGCCAGCAGCTTGGGGGCGGGACTTACCGGGGAGCTGTTTTTT; CDR3 protein: CASSLGAGLTGELFF
D gene: NA; J gene: TRBJ1-4; V gene: TRBV2; CDR3 length: 15; clone size: NA; CDR3 DNA: TGTGCCAGCAGTGAACGGGGAGGCACTAATGAAAAACTGTTTTTT; CDR3 protein: CASSERGGTNEKLFF
D gene: TRBD1; J gene: TRBJ2-5; V gene: TRBV19; CDR3 length: 14; clone size: NA; CDR3 DNA: TGTGCCAGTAGTATCGGGACAGCTCAAGAGACCCAGTACTTC; CDR3 protein: CASSIGTAQETQYF
D gene: TRBD1; J gene: TRBJ1-2; V gene: TRBV6-5; CDR3 length: 16; clone size: NA; CDR3 DNA: TGTGCCAGCAGTTCGACAGGGACCGTAGCGGGATATGGCTACACCTTC; CDR3 protein: CASSSTGTVAGYGYTF
D gene: NA; J gene: TRBJ2-7; V gene: TRBV28; CDR3 length: 15; clone size: NA; CDR3 DNA: TGTGCCAGCAGTTTAAGTTTGGGCGGGACCAGCGAGCAGTACTTC; CDR3 protein: CASSLSLGGTSEQYF
D gene: TRBD2; J gene: TRBJ2-7; V gene: TRBV2; CDR3 length: 15; clone size: NA; CDR3 DNA: TGTGCCAGCAAACTAGCGGGAGGTGCCGGGTACGAGCAGTACTTC; CDR3 protein: CASKLAGGAGYEQYF